The 27 T cell receptor beta chains reported below all come from one sample, sequenced in a study of blood T cell repertoires in COVID-19. Profiled with immunoSEQ multiplex PCR; TCRdb holds only in-frame clones, not every one. This table has some 250,000 clones, roughly 88% appearing once. Sequenced: PBMCs or T cells enriched from blood (not recorded which). These receptors were collected from a woman aged 45-65 years who had recovered from COVID-19.

V and J are TRBV19 and TRBJ1-5; maybe TRBD1 (5 bases). Germline V gene data show CDR1 as LNHDA and CDR2 as SQIVND (reference sequence). The CDR3 contains 14 residues. V was trimmed by 7 bases and J by 2 bases, leaving 12 bases between them. This CDR3 is CASIQGTGNQPQHF. DNA of the CDR3: TGTGCCAGTATTCAGGGTACGGGCAATCAGCCCCAGCATTTT.

This clone has just one count. The chain carries TRBV19 and TRBJ2-5, with 8 bases matching TRBD1. After removal of 5 bases from V and 5 bases from J, the junction contained 4 bases not matched to a gene. The germline CDR1 and CDR2 sequences are LNHDA and SQIVND (reference sequence). This CDR3 has 13 amino acids. The CDR3 DNA sequence: TGTGCCAGTAGTCCGACAGGGGTGGAGACCCAGTACTTC. This codes for CASSPTGVETQYF.

The chain has TRBV6-5 and TRBJ1-1; TRBD1 might be the D (5 bases). Germline values: CDR1 MNHEY, CDR2 SVGAGI. The V end was cut by 6 bases, the J end by 7 bases, with 21 bases between. The CDR3 contains 15 residues. The CDR3 protein is CASSEIPNQGVEAFF. CDR3 nucleotide sequence: TGTGCCAGCAGCGAGATACCGAATCAGGGTGTTGAAGCTTTCTTT.

The chain uses TRBV10-3 and TRBJ1-2; 10 nucleotides agree with TRBD1. V lost 10 bases to trimming and J lost 6 bases; unmatched junction nucleotides: 8. This CDR3 has 13 residues. CDR1 and CDR2 from the germline V gene are ENHRY and SYGVKD. Here the CDR3 reads CATDGTGVNGYTF. The CDR3 bases are TGTGCCACCGACGGGACAGGGGTTAATGGCTACACCTTC.

V is TRBV5-1 and J is TRBJ1-3; tentative D call: TRBD1 (5 bases). Germline V CDR1 and CDR2: SGHRS, YFSETQ. Trimming shortened V by 0 bases and J by 4 bases, and 14 bases separated the two germline ends. The CDR3 contains 16 residues. The CDR3 reads CASSLARGTSGNTIYF. The DNA of the CDR3 is TGCGCCAGCAGCTTGGCACGGGGGACCTCGGGAAACACCATATATTTT.

The V call is TRBV5-1, the J call TRBJ2-7; D unclear. Germline V gene sequence: CDR1 SGHRS, CDR2 YFSETQ. The CDR3 loop spans 14 amino acids. V gave up 1 base and J gave up 5 bases, with 13 bases separating them. CDR3 in amino acids: CASSLRPESHEQYF. The CDR3 coding sequence is TGCGCCAGCAGCTTGCGACCGGAGAGTCACGAGCAGTACTTC.

The chain has TRBV15 and TRBJ1-6, with unresolved D. Germline CDR1 LNHNV, CDR2 YYDKDF (reference sequence). V was clipped by 6 bases and J by 0 bases, with 9 bases between them. The CDR3 runs 15 residues. The CDR3 is CATSLRSSYNSPLHF. DNA for the CDR3: TGTGCCACCAGTCTTAGGAGCTCCTATAATTCACCCCTCCACTTT.

V and J are TRBV11-2 and TRBJ2-7; TRBD2 might be the D (5 bases). There are 14 residues in the CDR3. CDR1 is SGHAT, CDR2 FQNNGV, per germline. V gave up 2 bases and J gave up 1 base, with 9 bases separating them. The CDR3 DNA reads TGTGCCAGCAGCTTAATGCGGGCGTCCTACGAGCAGTACTTC. It specifies CASSLMRASYEQYF.

V is TRBV4-2 and J is TRBJ1-1; D uncertain. Trimming removed 5 bases from V and 1 base from J, with 11 bases in between. The CDR3 is made up of 14 amino acids. The V gene's germline CDR1 is LGHNA and CDR2 YNFKEQ. The CDR3 region is CASSVLGRNTEAFF. The CDR3 bases are TGTGCCAGCAGCGTCCTTGGGAGGAACACTGAAGCTTTCTTT.

The gene calls are TRBV27 and TRBJ2-3; the D gene is possibly TRBD1 (6 bases). The CDR3 runs 14 residues. Trimming left V 2 bases short and J 3 bases short, with 9 bases between. Germline-derived CDR1 and CDR2 are MNHEY and SMNVEV (reference sequence). CDR3 sequence reads: CASSLVRGTDTQYF. The CDR3 bases are TGTGCCAGCAGTTTAGTTAGGGGGACAGATACGCAGTATTTT.

The J gene is TRBJ1-2, the V gene TRBV5-1; 8 bases are shared with TRBD1. Trimming cost V 4 bases and J 7 bases; bases outside gene matches: 9. The CDR3 is 14 amino acids. CDR1 SGHRS and CDR2 YFSETQ come from the germline V gene. The CDR3 sequence is CASSPQGQASGYTF. The CDR3 DNA reads TGCGCCAGCAGCCCGCAGGGACAGGCGTCTGGCTACACCTTC.

The rearrangement links TRBV7-2 to TRBJ1-2; D is ambiguous. The CDR3 is 12 residues long. Germline CDR1 is SGHTA and CDR2 is FQGNSA. Deletions cut 1 base from V and 7 bases from J, with 7 bases between. The CDR3 nucleotides read TGTGCCAGCAGCTTAGAGAGAGGTGGCTACACCTTC. Its protein is CASSLERGGYTF. Combining the CDR3 with reference TRBV7-2 and TRBJ1-2 gives the whole variable domain GAGVSQSPSNKVTEKGKDVELRCDPISGHTALYWYRQSLGQGLEFLIYFQGNSAPDKSGLPSDRFSAERTGGSVSTLTIQRTQQEDSAVYLCASSLERGGYTFGSGTRLTVV.

In its sample, this clone was seen a few times. The genes are TRBV11-3 and TRBJ1-5; 12 positions agree with TRBD1. This CDR3 contains 18 residues. V dropped 1 base and J dropped 2; count of bases not matched to a gene: 6. Germline CDR1 is SGHNT and CDR2 is YENEEA. The CDR3 sequence: CASSLVGGQGACNQPQHF. CDR3 nucleotide sequence: TGTGCCAGCAGCTTAGTAGGGGGACAGGGGGCTTGCAATCAGCCCCAGCATTTT.

The V call is TRBV16, the J call TRBJ2-1; 7 bases line up with TRBD2. V dropped 0 bases and J dropped 9; count of bases not matched to a gene: 14. Germline lookup yields CDR1 KGHSY and CDR2 FQNENV. The length of the CDR3 is 17 residues. The CDR3 region has the DNA TGTGCCAGCAGCCAATCCCTTGGGGCGGGAGCACTCAGTGAGCAGTTCTTC. It codes for CASSQSLGAGALSEQFF.

The J gene is TRBJ1-4, the V gene TRBV5-1, with D possibly TRBD1 on 5 matching bases. The CDR3 has 13 amino acids. Trimming removed 4 bases at V and 8 bases at J, with 12 bases between. Looked up from germline, CDR1 is SGHRS and CDR2 is YFSETQ. The CDR3 DNA follows: TGCGCCAGCAGCGTCGGGGGGGACGAAAAACTGTTTTTT. Translating gives CASSVGGDEKLFF.

This clone came up a few times. J is TRBJ1-3 and V is TRBV6-5, with D tentatively TRBD1 (5 bases). The germline gives CDR1 MNHEY, CDR2 SVGAGI. CDR3 length: 15 amino acids. V was trimmed by 10 bases and J by 0 bases, leaving 16 bases between them. CDR3 nucleotides: TGTGCCACCGAGAAGGGGTCGCACTCTGGAAACACCATATATTTT. Translating it yields CATEKGSHSGNTIYF.

The chain employs TRBV28 and TRBJ2-1; TRBD1 is a possible D gene (6 bases). Trimming stripped 6 bases from V and 6 bases from J, with 18 bases between. The CDR3 sequence is 15 residues long. Germline-derived CDR1 and CDR2 are MDHEN and SYDVKM. CDR3 sequence: CASSLGQSEVNEQFF. CDR3 DNA sequence: TGTGCCAGCAGCCTTGGACAGTCTGAGGTCAATGAGCAGTTCTTC.

The chain has TRBV29-1 and TRBJ2-1; a weak D match, TRBD1 (5 bases). Germline CDR1 reads SQVTM; CDR2 reads ANQGSEA. This CDR3 is built from 12 residues. Trimming left V 3 bases short and J 12 bases short, with 15 bases between. The chain's CDR3 is CSVDPRGEWQFF. CDR3 DNA sequence: TGCAGCGTTGACCCTAGGGGTGAATGGCAGTTCTTC.

The rearrangement joins TRBV4-1 to TRBJ2-7; D might be TRBD1 (6 bases). The germline gives CDR1 MGHRA, CDR2 YSYEKL. The V gene lost 1 base and the J gene lost 2 bases, with 15 bases spanning the gap. CDR3 size: 16 residues. In DNA, the CDR3 is TGCGCCAGCAGCCAAGCGATTGGGGACATAGCCTACGAGCAGTACTTC. Its translation: CASSQAIGDIAYEQYF.

CDR3 coding DNA: TGTGCCAGCAGCCAGCGTAGCGGGAGTCTCAAGGATACGCAGTATTTT. Its protein is CASSQRSGSLKDTQYF. This chain uses TRBV14 with TRBJ2-3; TRBD2 matches at 9 bases. Germline V gene lookup returns CDR1 SGHDN and CDR2 FVKESK. CDR3 length: 16 amino acids. V shed 3 bases and J 6 bases; nucleotides not matched to a gene: 10. The complete variable domain, with remaining parts taken from reference TRBV14 and TRBJ2-3, reads EAGVTQFPSHSVIEKGQTVTLRCDPISGHDNLYWYRRVMGKEIKFLLHFVKESKQDESGMPNNRFLAERTGGTYSTLKVQPAELEDSGVYFCASSQRSGSLKDTQYFGPGTRLTVL.

The CDR3, as DNA: TGTGCCAGCAGCTTAATGGGACATAGTTACGAGCAGTACTTC. It encodes CASSLMGHSYEQYF. The gene calls are TRBV7-8 and TRBJ2-7, with D possibly TRBD1 on 6 matching bases. The CDR3 loop spans 14 amino acids. V was clipped by 2 bases and J by 4 bases, with 12 bases between them. Germline CDR1 SGHVS, CDR2 FQNEAQ.

In the case of this clone: This CDR3 is also generated by other DNA sequences in the sample. V usage is TRBV3-1 (or the pseudogene TRBV3-2) and J usage is TRBJ2-2, with 9 bases matching TRBD2. The CDR3 runs to 17 residues. V lost 1 base to trimming and J lost 1 base; unmatched junction nucleotides: 4. The germline V gene has CDR1 LGHDT and CDR2 YNNKEL (reference sequence). The CDR3 loop is CASSQVGSGGNTGELFF. The CDR3, as DNA: TGTGCCAGCAGCCAAGTAGGTAGCGGGGGGAACACCGGGGAGCTGTTTTTT.

The chain employs TRBV3-1 (or the pseudogene TRBV3-2) and TRBJ2-4; tentatively, D is TRBD1 (5 bases). The germline V gene encodes CDR1 LGHDT and CDR2 YNNKEL (reference sequence). The V gene lost 7 bases and the J gene lost 6 bases, with 13 bases spanning the gap. The CDR3 is 13 residues long. The CDR3, as DNA: TGTGCCAGCACCCCCCAGGGATTAAACATTCAGTACTTC. This translates into CASTPQGLNIQYF.

V gene TRBV27 combines with J gene TRBJ1-5; D uncertain. Trimming left V 3 bases short and J 6 bases short, with 12 bases between. The germline CDR1 and CDR2 sequences are MNHEY and SMNVEV (reference sequence). The CDR3 is 14 amino acids. CDR3 amino acids: CASSFAEGRQPQHF. The CDR3 DNA follows: TGTGCCAGCAGTTTTGCCGAGGGCCGTCAGCCCCAGCATTTT.

The CDR3 region has the DNA TGTGCCAGCAGCCAAGGGGACATATACTATGGCTACACCTTC. Translating it yields CASSQGDIYYGYTF. The chain carries TRBV3-1 (or the pseudogene TRBV3-2) and TRBJ1-2, with a tentative D call TRBD1 (6 bases). The germline V and J ends were trimmed by 1 base and 3 bases, with 9 bases remaining between them. CDR3 size: 14 residues. Germline CDR1 reads LGHDT; CDR2 reads YNNKEL (reference sequence).

The chain links TRBV6-5 to TRBJ1-2; tentatively, D is TRBD1 (5 bases). This CDR3 contains 13 residues. Trimming left V 6 bases short and J 1 base short, with 9 bases between. Germline loops: CDR1 MNHEY, CDR2 SVGAGI. The CDR3 is CASSPQDNYGYTF. CDR3 DNA sequence: TGTGCCAGCAGCCCACAGGATAACTATGGCTACACCTTC.

This clone appeared a single time. In DNA form, the CDR3 reads TGTGCCAGCAGCCGGGTCCGGGGCACAGATACGCAGTATTTT. It yields the protein CASSRVRGTDTQYF. The chain uses TRBV7-6 and TRBJ2-3; no definite D call. Trimming took 5 bases from V and 1 from J, leaving 10 bases between them. In germline, CDR1 is SGHVS, CDR2 FNYEAQ. The CDR3 extends over 14 amino acids.